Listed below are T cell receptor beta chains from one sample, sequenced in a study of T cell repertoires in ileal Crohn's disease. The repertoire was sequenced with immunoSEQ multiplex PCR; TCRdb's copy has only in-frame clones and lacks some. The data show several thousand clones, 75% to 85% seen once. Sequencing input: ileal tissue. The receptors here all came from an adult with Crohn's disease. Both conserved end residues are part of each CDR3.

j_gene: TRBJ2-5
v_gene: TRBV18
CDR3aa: CASSPRRETQYF

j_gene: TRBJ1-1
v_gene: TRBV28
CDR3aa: CASRVLRGRNTEAFF

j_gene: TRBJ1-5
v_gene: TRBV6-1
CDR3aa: CASSEKTVRQPQHF

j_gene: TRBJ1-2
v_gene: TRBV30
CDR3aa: CAWRQGAGGYTF

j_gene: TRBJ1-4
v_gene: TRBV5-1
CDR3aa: CASSLDGPATNEKLFF

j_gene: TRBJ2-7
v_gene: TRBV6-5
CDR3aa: CASSYSTGIHEQYF

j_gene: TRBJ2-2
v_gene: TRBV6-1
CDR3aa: CASTGQNTGELFF

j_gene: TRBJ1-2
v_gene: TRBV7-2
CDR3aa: CASSLGQGYGYTF

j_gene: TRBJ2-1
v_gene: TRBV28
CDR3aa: CASRGGGDYNEQFF

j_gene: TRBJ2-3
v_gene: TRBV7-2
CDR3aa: CASSLRGGGTDTQYF

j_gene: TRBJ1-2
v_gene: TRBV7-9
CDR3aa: CASSLDSSGYTF

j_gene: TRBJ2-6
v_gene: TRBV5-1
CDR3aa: CASSKVGGTGANVLTF

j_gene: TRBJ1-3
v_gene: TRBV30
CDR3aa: CAWRQGNTIYF

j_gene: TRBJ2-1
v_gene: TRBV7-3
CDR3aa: CASSLVPDNEQFF

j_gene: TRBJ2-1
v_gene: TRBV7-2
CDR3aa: CASSPGLAGENEQFF

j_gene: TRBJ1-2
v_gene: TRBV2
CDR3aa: CASSEGQGVAIRPYGYTF

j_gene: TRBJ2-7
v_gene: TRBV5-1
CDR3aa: CASSLAPGQGSHEQYF

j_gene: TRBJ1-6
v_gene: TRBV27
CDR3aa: CASSFNRNNSPLHF

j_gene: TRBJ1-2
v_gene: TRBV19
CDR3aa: CASSRRAAVGADGYTF

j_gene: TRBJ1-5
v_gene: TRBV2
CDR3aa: CASREDRGHHQPQHF

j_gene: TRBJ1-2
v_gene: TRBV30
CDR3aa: CAWSEGLSNYGYTF

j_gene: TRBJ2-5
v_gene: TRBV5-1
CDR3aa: CASREAGGPPETQYF

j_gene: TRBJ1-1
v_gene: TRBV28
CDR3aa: CASSAPRQGFTEAFF

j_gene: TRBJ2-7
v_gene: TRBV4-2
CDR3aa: CASSQDPASGSEQYF

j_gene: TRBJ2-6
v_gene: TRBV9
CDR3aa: CASSVGRSSGANVLTF

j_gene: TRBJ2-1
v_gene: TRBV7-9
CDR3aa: CASSYPLGTSGRDEQFF

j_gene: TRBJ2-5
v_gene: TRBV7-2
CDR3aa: CASGLLGQKETRYF

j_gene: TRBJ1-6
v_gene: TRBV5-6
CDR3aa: CASSLTGYNSPLHF